This entry lists 23 T cell receptor beta chains sequenced from one sample in a study of cytomegalovirus exposure and HLA in healthy donors. Sequencing used immunoSEQ multiplex PCR; TCRdb keeps in-frame clones, though not all of them. The table has around 400,000 clones, roughly 85% seen once. Sequenced sample: PBMCs. The receptors stem from a young woman in good health and CMV-seronegative.

The rearrangement joins TRBV6-5 to TRBJ2-7; D may be TRBD2 (7 bases). The CDR3 extends over 15 amino acids. Per the germline V gene, CDR1 is MNHEY and CDR2 is SVGAGI. V was shortened by 6 bases and J by 0 bases, with 15 bases between the two germline ends. The CDR3 DNA follows: TGTGCCAGCAGACCCGCGGGGGCCGGCTCCTACGAGCAGTACTTC. It is translated as CASRPAGAGSYEQYF.

This clone has only a few counts. The gene calls are TRBV18 and TRBJ1-2; 10 bases are shared with TRBD1. The CDR3 runs 14 residues. With V trimmed by 5 bases and J by 7 bases, 7 bases remained unmatched. Germline V gene sequence: CDR1 KGHSH, CDR2 LQKENI. The DNA for the CDR3 is TGTGCCAGCTCATCGGGACAGGGGTCGCCTGGCTACACCTTC. Protein sequence: CASSSGQGSPGYTF.

The chain links TRBV2 to TRBJ2-7; D might be TRBD1 (6 bases). There are 11 residues in the CDR3. V shed 8 bases and J shed 1 base, with 6 bases lying between them. Germline V gene data show CDR1 as SNHLY and CDR2 as FYNNEI. The CDR3 loop reads CASDRSYEQYF. CDR3 DNA: TGTGCCAGCGACAGGTCCTACGAGCAGTACTTC.

The CDR3 sequence is CASSLQAGGVDTQYF. CDR3 sequence (DNA): TGTGCCAGCAGTTTACAGGCGGGAGGGGTGGATACGCAGTATTTT. J is TRBJ2-3 and V is TRBV28, with 9 bases aligning to TRBD2. Germline lookup yields CDR1 MDHEN and CDR2 SYDVKM. With 2 bases clipped from V and 6 bases from J, the junction kept 6 bases outside the gene matches. The CDR3 sequence is 15 residues long.

The CDR3 loop is CASSYSRSGNTEAFF. The CDR3 DNA reads as TGTGCCAGCAGTTACTCGAGATCGGGTAACACTGAAGCTTTCTTT. This chain uses TRBV6-5 with TRBJ1-1; D is unresolved. This CDR3 comprises 15 residues. Germline V gene data show CDR1 as MNHEY and CDR2 as SVGAGI. Between the trimmed V and J ends, which lost 0 bases and 2 bases, there was a span of 10 bases.

The chain is built from TRBV2 and TRBJ2-7; 7 bases line up with TRBD2. The CDR3 is made up of 13 amino acids. The V and J ends lost 3 bases and 5 bases, in that order; junction bases with no gene match: 4. Germline loops: CDR1 SNHLY, CDR2 FYNNEI. The CDR3 DNA sequence: TGTGCCAGCAGTGAGCAGACTAGCCACGAGCAGTACTTC. As protein: CASSEQTSHEQYF.

The V call is TRBV2, the J call TRBJ2-1; TRBD2 matches at 11 bases. Losses at the gene ends were 6 bases for V and 7 bases for J; bases not matched to a gene: 14. Per the germline V gene, CDR1 is SNHLY and CDR2 is FYNNEI. CDR3 length: 17 amino acids. CDR3 DNA: TGTGCCAGCAGGACCTCAAAACTAGCGGGGGCCGGTAATGAGCAGTTCTTC. Its translation: CASRTSKLAGAGNEQFF.

The chain couples TRBV28 to TRBJ2-6; D unresolved. V was pared by 10 bases and J by 6 bases, with 10 bases between. This CDR3 is 12 amino acids long. Germline V CDR1 and CDR2: MDHEN, SYDVKM. The CDR3 loop is CATRPEANVLTF. CDR3 DNA: TGTGCCACCCGTCCAGAGGCCAACGTCCTGACTTTC.

V and J are TRBV7-2 and TRBJ2-2, with TRBD1 matching 8 bases. This CDR3 region has 15 residues. Germline-derived CDR1 and CDR2 are SGHTA and FQGNSA. Trimming removed 3 bases from V and 6 bases from J; junction bases left unmatched: 6. Here the CDR3 reads CASSLSRGQAGELFF. CDR3 DNA sequence: TGTGCCAGCAGCTTGTCCAGGGGGCAGGCCGGGGAGCTGTTTTTT.

The CDR3 reads CASSFNRDTYRGNIQYF. The DNA of the CDR3 is TGTGCCAGCAGCTTCAACCGGGACACTTATAGAGGGAACATTCAGTACTTC. V usage is TRBV13 and J usage is TRBJ2-4, with D perhaps TRBD1 (6 bases). This CDR3 has 17 residues. The V end was cut by 3 bases, the J end by 7 bases, with 22 bases between. Germline CDR1 and CDR2: PRHDT and FYEKMQ (reference sequence).

The CDR3: CATSRGGATNEKLFF. The CDR3 region has the DNA TGTGCCACCAGCAGAGGGGGGGCAACTAATGAAAAACTGTTTTTT. The V and J genes are TRBV15 and TRBJ1-4; the D gene is possibly TRBD1 (5 bases). Germline V gives CDR1 LNHNV, CDR2 YYDKDF (reference sequence). The CDR3 is made up of 15 amino acids. The germline V and J ends were trimmed by 1 base and 0 bases, with 6 bases remaining between them.

The chain combines TRBV5-1 with TRBJ1-1, with D possibly matching TRBD1 (5 bases). The ends were cut back, 5 bases at V and 4 bases at J, with 18 bases in the middle. CDR1 and CDR2 (germline): SGHRS, YFSETQ. This CDR3 is built from 15 residues. The CDR3 bases are TGCGCCAGCAGTATCGCGACAGCTCTAGGCACTGAAGCTTTCTTT. This sequence encodes CASSIATALGTEAFF.

In this sample, this clone turned up once. Other DNA sequences from this sample encode an identical CDR3 as well. This rearrangement joins TRBV6-5 to TRBJ2-7, with TRBD1 identical over 10 bases. Germline CDR1 is MNHEY and CDR2 is SVGAGI. The J segment lost 4 bases and the V segment lost 0 bases, leaving 0 bases of the junction unmatched. This CDR3 spans 14 amino acids. Here the CDR3 DNA reads TGTGCCAGCAGTTACTCGGACAGGGGGTACGAGCAGTACTTC. This sequence encodes CASSYSDRGYEQYF.

The rearrangement links TRBV15 to TRBJ2-3; TRBD1 matches at 7 bases. The CDR3 consists of 18 residues. Germline values: CDR1 LNHNV, CDR2 YYDKDF (reference sequence). V shed 3 bases, J shed 1 base, and the junction held 13 bases outside the gene matches. Here the CDR3 reads CATSSTTGTDRRTDTQYF. DNA for the CDR3: TGTGCCACCAGCAGCACAACCGGGACAGACCGGCGCACAGATACGCAGTATTTT.

The V gene is TRBV28, the J gene TRBJ1-1, with D perhaps matching TRBD1 (6 bases). The V and J ends lost 1 base and 0 bases respectively, with 9 bases between them. CDR1 is MDHEN and CDR2 is SYDVKM in the germline V gene. CDR3 length equals 15 residues. The CDR3 nucleotides read TGTGCCAGCAGTTTATCGGACAGCATGAACACTGAAGCTTTCTTT. Residues: CASSLSDSMNTEAFF.

The genes are TRBV27 and TRBJ2-1; D may be TRBD2 (7 bases). The germline V and J ends were trimmed by 2 bases and 7 bases, with 18 bases remaining between them. The germline CDR1 and CDR2 sequences are MNHEY and SMNVEV (reference sequence). The CDR3 consists of 16 residues. CDR3 DNA: TGTGCCAGCAGTTTAGGTGGGGAGGGGGGAGGAAATGAGCAGTTCTTC. Translated: CASSLGGEGGGNEQFF.

This chain links TRBV6-1 with TRBJ1-2; unclear D gene. The CDR3 spans 12 residues. Germline V CDR1 and CDR2: MNHNS, SASEGT. V was cut by 5 bases and J by 2 bases, with 6 bases left in between. The CDR3 sequence: CASSNGNYGYTF. The CDR3 nucleotides are TGTGCCAGCAGTAACGGGAACTATGGCTACACCTTC.

V usage is TRBV5-1 and J usage is TRBJ2-3, with D unclear. Between the trimmed V and J ends, which lost 4 bases and 1 base, there was a span of 16 bases. The CDR3 loop spans 16 amino acids. The germline gives CDR1 SGHRS, CDR2 YFSETQ. The CDR3 is CASSPPSAGRTDTQYF. CDR3 in DNA: TGCGCCAGCAGCCCACCCAGCGCCGGCCGCACAGATACGCAGTATTTT.

This clone was seen a few times. The genes are TRBV30 and TRBJ1-1, with D possibly matching TRBD1 (6 bases). Trimming removed 1 base at V and 2 bases at J, with 14 bases between. The germline V gene has CDR1 GTSNPN and CDR2 SVGIG (reference sequence). This CDR3 is built from 15 residues. Here the CDR3 reads CAWSASGTPNTEAFF. CDR3 coding DNA: TGTGCCTGGAGTGCCTCAGGGACACCTAACACTGAAGCTTTCTTT.

The chain carries TRBV27 and TRBJ2-7; 13 nucleotides align to TRBD2. Germline CDR1 and CDR2: MNHEY and SMNVEV (reference sequence). The CDR3 spans 19 residues. The ends lost 6 bases at V and 3 bases at J; junction bases unmatched: 17. CDR3: CASSNPPGLAGRKDYEQYF. CDR3 nucleotide sequence: TGTGCCAGCAGCAACCCGCCGGGACTAGCGGGAAGGAAAGACTACGAGCAGTACTTC.

V gene TRBV28 combines with J gene TRBJ1-1, with 8 nucleotides matching TRBD1. The CDR3 has 16 residues. CDR1 and CDR2 (germline): MDHEN, SYDVKM. V shed 3 bases and J 5 bases; nucleotides not matched to a gene: 11. CDR3 protein: CASSFGRGLMGTEAFF. The DNA of the CDR3 is TGTGCCAGCAGTTTCGGCAGGGGGCTAATGGGTACTGAAGCTTTCTTT.

The chain links TRBV28 to TRBJ1-1, with 7 bases lining up with TRBD1. Germline-derived CDR1 and CDR2 are MDHEN and SYDVKM. The CDR3 is made up of 14 amino acids. Germline trimming cut 3 bases from V and 7 bases from J; bases unmatched to any gene: 8. CDR3 sequence: CASSLFTGEVEAFF. The CDR3, as DNA: TGTGCCAGCAGTTTGTTTACAGGGGAGGTTGAAGCTTTCTTT.

This clone was detected once. This chain joins TRBV21-1 and TRBJ2-7; the D segment call TRBD1 is taken from the table without a DNA check. TRBV21-1 counts as a pseudogene. The length of the CDR3 is 18 residues. CDR3: CASSKGFLGQATSYEQYF. In DNA form, the CDR3 reads TGTGCCAGCAGCAAAGGGTTCTTGGGACAGGCGACTTCCTACGAGCAGTACTTC.